There are many counts of the clone carrying this T cell receptor (beta chain). Other DNA sequences in this sample translate to the same CDR3. Seattle enrolled patients during active infection and tracked them longitudinally. In the original processing: Estimates of nucleated cell counts were drawn from the amplification of reference gene primers. This table comes from immunoSEQ multiplex PCR, and its TCRdb copy is limited to in-frame clones, with some not included. D and trimming were read from the DNA, whereas the V and J calls and clone size are those reported in that table. Of approximately 290,000 clones listed, approximately 89% are singletons. The CDR3 has 15 amino acids. Germline lookup yields CDR1 LNHDA and CDR2 SQIVND (reference sequence). After removal of 5 bases from V and 0 bases from J, the junction contained 2 bases not matched to a gene. This sample was included in a study of blood T cell repertoires in COVID-19. Overall study context: The United States, Italy and Spain were the sources of the acute and convalescent COVID-19 samples. T cells, B-cell-depleted T cells, or PBMCs provided the cDNA or gDNA that served as material.

The TCR sequence derives from a woman in her 30s with COVID-19, enrolled during active disease. This chain uses TRBV19 with TRBJ2-1; TRBD2 matches 9 bases. The sample taken for sequencing was peripheral blood. The CDR3 DNA sequence: TGTGCCAGTAGTCCGACTAGCGGCTCCTACAATGAGCAGTTCTTC. Its translation: CASSPTSGSYNEQFF.